This T cell receptor beta chain was documented in a study of blood T cell repertoires in COVID-19 (TCRdb year 2020). Some background on the complete study: The collaborator samples originated in the United States, Italy and Spain and spanned the acute and convalescent phases of COVID-19. The prospective study material was composed of cDNA or gDNA derived from T cells, B-cell-depleted T cells, or PBMCs. Deeply sampled blood TCRbeta repertoires from subjects exposed to, actively infected with, or recovered from COVID-19 were included in the dataset. The repertoires were released in a freely available public database meant as a resource for research on the immune response to SARS-CoV-2. The samples were drawn from two sources: the first 160 participants of the ongoing ImmuneRACE study, and 1,200 or so subjects contributed by 6 global collaborators. Sample metadata almost always included a de-identified subject ID, COVID-19 status, age in years and sex. Where HLA class I and class II types were available, the types were taken from metadata supplied by the sample provider, not from assay-based typing. General findings and caveats noted by the study authors: How much clinical and demographic metadata was included differed by source and by participant, and the metadata was provided uncurated.

Germline trimming: 3 bases from V, 10 bases from J; junction bases outside gene matches: 9. Based on the germline V gene, the CDR1 and CDR2 sequences are MDHEN and SYDVKM. The CDR3 measures 15 amino acids from cysteine to phenylalanine. Only the CDR3 portion is preserved as DNA: 45 bases, with reading frame beginning at the first base. Points on this clone: There is no known antigen for this receptor. No base qualities exist here, and no much larger clone lies one base off it.

TCRbeta CDR3 regions were amplified from genomic DNA by means of the immunoSEQ Assay, a bias-controlled multiplex PCR. Regarding the original processing steps: Within the assay, amplification of reference gene primers was used to estimate how many nucleated cells each sample contained. To quantify the absolute abundance of each unique TCRbeta CDR3 rearrangement, sequence reads were collapsed and filtered. For each sample, productive Simpson clonality was calculated as the square root of Simpson's diversity index across productive rearrangements. TCRdb provides this immuneACCESS table in a form limited to in-frame rearrangements. Some clones are lacking; in checked studies, under half of them reflect an unresolved V gene, and why the rest are absent is not known. V, J and clone size derive from that table, while D and trimming were established from the DNA sequence. A total of 110,000 to 150,000 clones appear in this sample, roughly 80% of them only once. The leading ten clones occupy more than 5% of the sample.

Participants in the prospective study were enrolled through a virtual design, were aged about 18 to 100 years, and lived in about 25 United States geographic areas. To assign participants to cohorts, the prospective study relied on clinical history that participants themselves reported in a screening survey and a study questionnaire. Recovered participants in ImmuneRACE Cohort 3 were defined by two consecutive negative NP/OP PCR tests, clearance by a healthcare professional, or resolution of symptoms. In the prospective study, mobile phlebotomists collected whole blood, serum and a nasopharyngeal or oropharyngeal swab from each participant. Participants in the prospective study had the option to provide additional blood draws and questionnaires over a 2-month period. Blood samples from the prospective study were shipped frozen or at room temperature prior to DNA extraction.

The sequencing sample was made of PBMCs or T cells enriched from blood (not recorded which). Recombination joined TRBV28 with TRBJ1-4; 9 central bases correspond to TRBD1. The sequence came from a woman aged 50 to 60 who had recovered from COVID-19. The CDR3 corresponds to CASSLRTGAYGKLFF. The base sequence is TGTGCCAGCAGTTTGAGGACAGGGGCGTATGGAAAACTGTTTTTT.